These T cell receptor beta chains were read from a single sample in a study of blood T cells in healthy people across ages. TCRdb reprocessed the 5' RACE reads via MiXCR and lists one record per CDR3 protein. The sample has 1.5 million to 2 million distinct CDR3 sequences; around half are singletons. Sequencing was carried out using blood. These receptors all stem from a woman aged 40 to 49 in good health. Each CDR3 is given with its conserved first and last residue. Where a row states a size, it is once, few, many or the class of an expanded clone; other rows omit it.

size,J,V,CDR3
NA,TRBJ2-1,TRBV9,CASSAVTGGPTNEQFF
NA,TRBJ2-7,TRBV7-2,CASSSRGRQSYEQYF
NA,TRBJ2-7,TRBV2,CASRDHEQYF
NA,TRBJ2-1,TRBV9,CASSVEEGGGDEQFF
few,TRBJ1-2,TRBV7-6,CASSLAPTGGNGGYTF
NA,TRBJ2-3,TRBV4-3,CVSSSSRTGGADTQYF
NA,TRBJ1-2,TRBV25-1,CASSEWRGGGYTF
NA,TRBJ2-5,TRBV4-3,CASSQDWYRGGGETQYF
NA,TRBJ2-1,TRBV6-2/TRBV6-3,CASSYVGDPNEQFF
NA,TRBJ2-1,TRBV6-1,CASRYRVNEQFF
few,TRBJ2-1,TRBV7-9,CASSFIPGLSAEQFF
NA,TRBJ2-4,TRBV20-1,CSARTGQGLIPKNIQYF
NA,TRBJ2-3,TRBV20-1,CSARDWGGPKKDTQYF
NA,TRBJ2-7,TRBV12-3/TRBV12-4,CASTSRLQIYEQYF
few,TRBJ2-1,TRBV11-1,CASSRPSGGGAYNEQFF
many,TRBJ2-4,TRBV5-6,CASSLPAGARAKNIQYF
NA,TRBJ2-1,TRBV7-2,CASSLVMGPYNEQFF
NA,TRBJ2-3,TRBV9,CASSVASGATDTQYF
few,TRBJ2-5,TRBV5-1,CASSLLRGTQETQYF